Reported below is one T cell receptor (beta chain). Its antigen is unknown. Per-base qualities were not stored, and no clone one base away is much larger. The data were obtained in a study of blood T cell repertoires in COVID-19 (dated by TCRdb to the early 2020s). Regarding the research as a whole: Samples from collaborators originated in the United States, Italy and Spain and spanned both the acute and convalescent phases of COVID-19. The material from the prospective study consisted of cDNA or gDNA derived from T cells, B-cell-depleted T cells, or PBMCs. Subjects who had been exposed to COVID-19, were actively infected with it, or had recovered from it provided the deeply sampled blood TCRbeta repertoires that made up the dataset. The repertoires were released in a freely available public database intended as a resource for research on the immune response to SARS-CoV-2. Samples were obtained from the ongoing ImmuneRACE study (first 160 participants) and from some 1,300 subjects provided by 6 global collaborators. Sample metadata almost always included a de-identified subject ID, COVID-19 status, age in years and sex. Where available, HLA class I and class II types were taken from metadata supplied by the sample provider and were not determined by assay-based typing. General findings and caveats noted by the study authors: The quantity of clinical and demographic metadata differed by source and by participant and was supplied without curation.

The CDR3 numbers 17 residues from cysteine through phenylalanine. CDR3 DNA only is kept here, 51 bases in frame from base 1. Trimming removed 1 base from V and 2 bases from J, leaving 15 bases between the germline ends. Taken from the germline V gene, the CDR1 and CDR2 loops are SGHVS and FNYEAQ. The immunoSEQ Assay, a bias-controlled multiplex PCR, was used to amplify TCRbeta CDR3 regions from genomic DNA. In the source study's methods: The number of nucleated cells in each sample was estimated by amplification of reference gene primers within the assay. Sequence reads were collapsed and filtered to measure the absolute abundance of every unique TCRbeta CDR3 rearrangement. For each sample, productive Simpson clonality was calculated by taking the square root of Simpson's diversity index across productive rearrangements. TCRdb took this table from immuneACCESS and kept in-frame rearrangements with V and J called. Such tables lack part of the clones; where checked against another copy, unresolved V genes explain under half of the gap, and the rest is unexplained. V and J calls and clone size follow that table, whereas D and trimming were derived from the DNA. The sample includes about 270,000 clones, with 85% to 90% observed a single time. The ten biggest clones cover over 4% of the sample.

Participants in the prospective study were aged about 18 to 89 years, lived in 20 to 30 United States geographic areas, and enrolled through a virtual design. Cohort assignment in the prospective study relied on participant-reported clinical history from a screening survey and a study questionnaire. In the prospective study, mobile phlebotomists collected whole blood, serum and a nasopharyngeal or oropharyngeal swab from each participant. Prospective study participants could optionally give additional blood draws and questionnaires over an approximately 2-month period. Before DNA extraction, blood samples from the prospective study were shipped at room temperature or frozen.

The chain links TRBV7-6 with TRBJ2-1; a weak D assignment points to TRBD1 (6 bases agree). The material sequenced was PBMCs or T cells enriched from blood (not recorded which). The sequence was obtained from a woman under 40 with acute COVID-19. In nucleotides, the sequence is TGTGCCAGCAGCTTAGAACCCCGACAGGACCCCTACAATGAGCAGTTCTTC. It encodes CASSLEPRQDPYNEQFF.